The clone carrying this TCR beta chain was seen a handful of times. The antigen is not known. This sample is part of a study of OX40 agonist ivuxolimab in advanced cancers. Study-wide background: Males comprised around 78% of the group, whose mean age was approximately 60 years (range roughly 20 to 90). Findings and caveats of the study: Compared with CD4+, CD8+ T cells on average had more expanded clones. Low levels of normalized T-cell clonal expansion also appeared in some nonresponders.

Clones were read by immunoSEQ multiplex PCR, and TCRdb kept only the in-frame ones, dropping some. This table has fewer than 95,000 clones, 84% appearing once. The CDR3 contains 13 residues. Looked up from germline, CDR1 is LNHDA and CDR2 is SQIVND (reference sequence). V lost 7 bases to trimming and J lost 11 bases, with 20 bases between them. The chain couples TRBV19 to TRBJ1-1, with D possibly TRBD1 on 5 matching bases. The material was CD4+ or CD8+ T cells sorted from blood, obtained in a trial of the OX40 agonist ivuxolimab. The clonotype originates from an adult with an advanced solid tumor such as melanoma, head and neck, liver or kidney cancer. CDR3 residues: CASTTPRGRSAFF. As DNA, the CDR3 is TGTGCCAGTACTACCCCTCGGGGCCGGTCGGCTTTCTTT.